This TCR beta chain was sequenced during a study of human T cells and chemical hapten exposure. At the level of the study: On about 2 cm by about 2 cm of upper inner arm skin, sensitization was performed with 2% DPC. Small volume differences among pooled libraries mainly caused per-sample TCR yield variation.

Per the germline V gene, CDR1 is SEHNR and CDR2 is FQNEAQ (reference sequence). This CDR3 has 16 amino acids. Trimming took 2 bases from V and 1 from J, leaving 12 bases between them. This clonotype was observed a few times. Its antigen is unidentified. Using its own MiXCR run on the RACE reads, TCRdb lists one record per CDR3 protein. This sample yields roughly 62,000 distinct CDR3 sequences, of which 9.5% to 15% are seen a single time; about 2.4% belongs to the top ten. Specified time point: patch test 3, about 24 weeks after DPC sensitization. Treatment specified: therapeutic diphenylcyclopropenone sensitization with weekly scalp DPC. The authors' total RNA extraction used unfractionated whole blood. Overall study findings and caveats: TCRs above 1 in 1000 frequency stayed constant with DPC sensitization.

The sequencing used whole blood, collected in connection with sensitization to the hapten diphenylcyclopropenone (DPC). The clonotype originates from a man aged 25 to 45 with alopecia areata. Some clones in this sample may be carry-over from other donors' samples. V and J are TRBV7-9 and TRBJ2-1, with a weak D call TRBD2 (5 bases). The CDR3 loop reads CASSLKWERSYNEQFF. The CDR3 bases are TGTGCCAGCAGCTTAAAATGGGAGCGGTCCTACAATGAGCAGTTCTTC.